This passage covers 21 T cell receptor beta chains from one sample sequenced in a study of prognosis after radiotherapy for stage I lung cancer. Genomic DNA was subjected to two-round multiplex PCR for amplification of TCR beta CDR3. It was primers specific to each TRBV and TRBJ gene that first-round PCR used. Via MiXCR, TCRdb re-called the multiplex PCR reads, giving one row per CDR3 protein. The sample shows 30,000 or so distinct CDR3 sequences, about 40% of them seen only once. The sequencing here drew on PBMCs, taken before or after stereotactic body radiation therapy (not recorded which). These receptor sequences come from a donor over 45 with non-small cell lung cancer.

This clonotype has ten or more counts. An end of the junction does not agree with germline; a read error may underlie this. The rearrangement uses TRBV24-1 and TRBJ1-2; 7 bases fit TRBD1. The CDR3 covers 14 residues. CDR1 and CDR2 from the germline V gene are KGHDR and SFDVKD. The CDR3 coding sequence is TGTGCCACCAGTGAGGACAGGTTCGACTACGGCTACACCTTC. Protein: CATSEDRFDYGYTF.

The chain couples TRBV20-1 to TRBJ2-1; 14 bases fit TRBD2. Germline-derived CDR1 and CDR2 are DFQATT and SNEGSKA (reference sequence). The CDR3 consists of 20 residues. After removal of 2 bases from V and 1 base from J, the junction contained 13 bases not matched to a gene. As DNA, the CDR3 is TGCAGTGCTAGACTATATACCGGGACTAGCGGGAGTGGGTCCTACAATGAGCAGTTCTTC. It specifies CSARLYTGTSGSGSYNEQFF.

Ten or more counts support this clonotype. CDR3 loop: CASSRTGGQGNQPQHF. In DNA, the CDR3 is TGTGCCAGCAGCCGGACAGGGGGCCAGGGCAATCAGCCCCAGCATTTT. The genes are TRBV5-5 and TRBJ1-5; the match to TRBD1 covers 11 bases. CDR3 length equals 16 residues. The J segment lost 2 bases and the V segment lost 4 bases, leaving 5 bases of the junction unmatched. CDR1 is SGHKS, CDR2 YYEKEE, per germline (reference sequence).

In this sample, this clonotype turned up many times. The V call is TRBV30, the J call TRBJ1-5, with D tentatively TRBD1 (5 bases). This CDR3 is built from 14 residues. Germline CDR1 GTSNPN, CDR2 SVGIG (reference sequence). The V end was cut by 2 bases, the J end by 4 bases, with 12 bases between. In nucleotides, the CDR3 is TGTGCCTGGAGTTCAGGGTACGGGAATCAGCCCCAGCATTTT. This translates into CAWSSGYGNQPQHF.

This clonotype was counted ten times or more. This chain uses TRBV5-6 with TRBJ1-6, with D unresolved. The CDR3 loop spans 12 amino acids. Trimming left V 0 bases short and J 10 bases short, with 5 bases between. Germline loops: CDR1 SGHDT, CDR2 YYEEEE. CDR3 sequence: CASSLGTSPLHF. CDR3 coding DNA: TGTGCCAGCAGCTTGGGGACGTCACCCCTCCACTTT.

In this sample, this clonotype turned up a few times. This chain uses TRBV20-1 with TRBJ2-7, with D hard to call. V gave up 6 bases and J gave up 2 bases, with 5 bases separating them. This CDR3 region has 10 residues. In germline, CDR1 is DFQATT, CDR2 SNEGSKA (reference sequence). CDR3 residues: CSADAYEQYF. The CDR3, as DNA: TGCAGTGCAGATGCCTACGAGCAGTACTTC.

As for this clonotype: The junction departs from germline at one end; a sequencing error may be responsible. The J gene is TRBJ2-3, the V gene TRBV6-4; possible D gene TRBD2, 5 bases. The CDR3 has 13 amino acids. In germline, CDR1 is MRHNA, CDR2 SNTAGT. CDR3 in DNA: TGTGCCAGTTCTAGAGGGAGCACAGATACGAAGTATTTT. This translates into CASSRGSTDTKYF.

For this clonotype: With a much larger clone just one base away, this may be a read error. This chain joins TRBV7-8 and TRBJ1-4, with TRBD1 as a possible D gene (5 bases). The CDR3 is made up of 16 amino acids. CDR1 is SGHVS and CDR2 is FQNEAQ in the germline V gene. CDR3 sequence reads: CDSSPAWDGSNEKLFF. The CDR3 coding sequence is TGTGACAGCAGCCCAGCCTGGGACGGATCTAATGAAAAACTGTTTTTT.

This clonotype rates as medium-sized (0.01 to 0.1%). The chain carries TRBV20-1 and TRBJ2-5; weak D call: TRBD2 (6 bases). This CDR3 spans 14 amino acids. CDR1 is DFQATT, CDR2 SNEGSKA, per germline (reference sequence). Trimming took off 0 bases at V and 6 bases at J, with 14 bases between the two ends. The CDR3 DNA follows: TGCAGTGCTAGAGATGCACTAGCAGGAAAGACCCAGTACTTC. Its translation is CSARDALAGKTQYF.

As to this clonotype: This may come from a read error, since a much larger clone is one base off. V and J are TRBV3-1 and TRBJ2-1; D is unclear. The V end lost 10 bases, the J end lost 8 bases, and 15 bases lay between the germline ends. CDR1 is LGHDT and CDR2 is YNNKEL in the germline V gene (reference sequence). This CDR3 has 12 amino acids. The CDR3 loop reads CATRSDIDEQFF. CDR3 nucleotide sequence: TGTGCCACCAGAAGCGACATCGATGAGCAGTTCTTC.

The sample holds many counts of this clonotype. The rearrangement links TRBV10-3 to TRBJ2-7, with D perhaps TRBD1 (6 bases). Looked up from germline, CDR1 is ENHRY and CDR2 is SYGVKD. V lost 5 bases to trimming and J lost 2 bases, with 10 bases between them. The CDR3 totals 13 residues. CDR3 region: CAISRTETYEQYF. The CDR3 DNA follows: TGTGCCATCAGTCGGACAGAGACCTACGAGCAGTACTTC.

V is TRBV20-1 and J is TRBJ2-2; TRBD2 agrees at 8 bases. V lost 6 bases, J lost 4 bases, and 16 bases stayed unmatched. Germline V gives CDR1 DFQATT, CDR2 SNEGSKA (reference sequence). CDR3 length equals 17 residues. The CDR3 loop is CSATVSTSGSVTGELFF. Written as DNA, the CDR3 is TGCAGTGCCACAGTCAGTACTAGCGGTAGCGTCACCGGGGAGCTGTTTTTT.

Note on this clonotype: The CDR3 carries no conserved terminal phenylalanine or tryptophan, so it likely arises from a read error. The V gene is TRBV20-1, the J gene TRBJ2-7; D assignment may be TRBD1 or TRBD2 (5 bases each). The germline V gene encodes CDR1 DFQATT and CDR2 SNEGSKA (reference sequence). The CDR3 spans 13 residues. Between the trimmed V and J ends, which lost 2 bases and 6 bases, there was a span of 14 bases. CDR3 nucleotide sequence: TGCAGTGCTAGACCTTTTGGGGGATCCGAGCAGTACTTA. The encoded protein is CSARPFGGSEQYL.

In its sample, this clonotype was seen many times. The chain links TRBV2 to TRBJ2-7, with D maybe TRBD2 (5 bases). Trimming stripped 2 bases from V and 6 bases from J, with 14 bases between. The CDR3 spans 14 residues. Germline V CDR1 and CDR2: SNHLY, FYNNEI. The DNA of the CDR3 is TGTGCCAGCAGTGAAAGAATCCTCCGGGGCGAGCAGTACTTC. Translating it yields CASSERILRGEQYF.

The chain combines TRBV10-3 with TRBJ2-7; 8 positions match TRBD1. V dropped 6 bases and J dropped 1; count of bases not matched to a gene: 2. CDR3 length equals 13 residues. Per germline, CDR1 ENHRY and CDR2 SYGVKD. The CDR3 DNA is TGTGCCATCAGCACAGGGGGATCCTACGAGCAGTACTTC. It is translated as CAISTGGSYEQYF.

The J gene is TRBJ1-4, the V gene TRBV6-1; TRBD1 matches at 7 bases. Germline V lookup: CDR1 MNHNS, CDR2 SASEGT. This CDR3 has 16 residues. Trimming took 5 bases from V and 7 from J; bases not matched to a gene: 13. The CDR3 spells CASSTQMTNRGEKLFF. In DNA, the CDR3 is TGTGCCAGCAGTACCCAGATGACGAACAGGGGTGAAAAACTGTTTTTT.

By share, this clonotype ranks as medium-sized. The chain recombines TRBV6-1 with TRBJ2-2; D gene ambiguous. CDR1 and CDR2 from the germline V gene are MNHNS and SASEGT. Trimming pared 1 base from V and 2 bases from J, leaving 8 bases between. CDR3 size: 15 residues. The CDR3 DNA reads as TGTGCCAGCAGTGAAGGTGGCAGTAACACCGGGGAGCTGTTTTTT. Residues: CASSEGGSNTGELFF.

Ten or more counts support this clonotype. The chain is built from TRBV29-1 and TRBJ1-1; D is ambiguous. The CDR3 is 13 amino acids. V was trimmed by 1 base and J by 0 bases, leaving 6 bases between them. The germline V gene encodes CDR1 SQVTM and CDR2 ANQGSEA. CDR3 sequence: CSVEGGMNTEAFF. The CDR3, as DNA: TGCAGCGTTGAAGGGGGAATGAACACTGAAGCTTTCTTT.

This clonotype was found many times. J is TRBJ1-4 and V is TRBV27; the match to TRBD1 covers 7 bases. Germline lookup yields CDR1 MNHEY and CDR2 SMNVEV (reference sequence). This CDR3 contains 14 residues. Germline trimming cut 8 bases from V and 5 bases from J; bases unmatched to any gene: 8. CDR3 DNA: TGTGCCAGCGGTGGCGTAGGGGGCAATGAAAAACTGTTTTTT. This translates into CASGGVGGNEKLFF.

This clonotype was recorded at least ten times. V is TRBV5-1 and J is TRBJ2-7; D gene unclear. CDR3 size: 14 residues. Germline V gene lookup returns CDR1 SGHRS and CDR2 YFSETQ. V lost 0 bases and J lost 2, with 9 bases in between. CDR3 bases: TGCGCCAGCAGCTTGGCCGTCGGTGCCTACGAGCAGTACTTC. Protein: CASSLAVGAYEQYF.

This clonotype qualifies as medium-sized. V usage is TRBV6-1 and J usage is TRBJ1-6, with a weak D call TRBD1 (5 bases). V was cut by 4 bases and J by 7 bases, with 11 bases left in between. CDR1 is MNHNS and CDR2 is SASEGT in the germline V gene. The CDR3 length is 14 residues. DNA of the CDR3: TGTGCCAGCAGTGTTGGGGGTGACAATTCACCCCTCCACTTT. Protein product: CASSVGGDNSPLHF.